This TCR beta chain was recorded in a study of blood T cell repertoires in COVID-19. Across the study: Samples came from the United States, Italy and Spain, spanning acute and convalescent COVID-19. Sources were T cells, B-cell-depleted T cells, or PBMCs; the material itself was cDNA or gDNA.

Authors' processing steps: For nucleated cells, counts were estimated from reference gene primer amplification. Libraries were prepared by immunoSEQ multiplex PCR; TCRdb keeps only in-frame clonotypes and omits some of them. The DNA gave D and trimming, while V, J and clone size come from that table. The sample holds some 250,000 clones, around 87% seen once. The material sequenced was peripheral blood. The sequence derives from a man aged 55 to 70 who had recovered from COVID-19.

This CDR3 is CASSKRLAGVTDTQYF. DNA of the CDR3: TGTGCCAGCAGCAAACGACTAGCGGGGGTCACAGATACGCAGTATTTT. The chain links TRBV21-1 to TRBJ2-3; TRBD2 is taken as the D call from the table, unchecked against the DNA. TRBV21-1 is listed as a pseudogene. CDR3 size: 16 residues.